The rows below give T cell receptor beta chains drawn from one sample of a study of neurological immune-mediated disorders. TCRdb passed the 5' RACE reads through MiXCR, listing each CDR3 protein once. The sample lists about 66,000 distinct CDR3 sequences; 3.5% to 5% were seen once. Input material: PBMCs. These receptors all come from a man aged 30 to 45 with multiple sclerosis. CDR3s leave out the opening cysteine and the closing phenylalanine or tryptophan.

J,V,CDR3
TRBJ2-2,TRBV7-2,ASSFDPNTGELF
TRBJ1-1,TRBV12-3/TRBV12-4,ASSLTGAEAF
TRBJ2-7,TRBV20-1,SARGRPGTGDYEQY
TRBJ1-4,TRBV4-1,ASSQAQLDEKLF
TRBJ1-6,TRBV12-3/TRBV12-4,ASRGTGGGSPLN
TRBJ2-2,TRBV12-3/TRBV12-4,ASSFRQGGIGELF
TRBJ1-3,TRBV11-2,ASSPLVGAKNTIY
TRBJ2-2,TRBV3-1,ASRRGGGTGELF
TRBJ2-7,TRBV5-1,ASSLAGDPASYEQY
TRBJ2-3,TRBV5-1,ASSPGQGMSTDTQY
TRBJ2-5,TRBV2,ASSGEGETQY
TRBJ1-5,TRBV20-1,SAQDRGNQPQN
TRBJ2-3,TRBV9,ASSVTTANDADTQY
TRBJ1-2,TRBV20-1,SARRQGVRDGYT
TRBJ2-6,TRBV27,ASSSRTSGGLVGANVLT
TRBJ1-1,TRBV9,ASSVDWTVNTEAF
TRBJ1-4,TRBV2,ASRTYEKLF
TRBJ1-2,TRBV20-1,SARDLGYRSYGYT
TRBJ1-2,TRBV10-3,AIRDPGQDYGYT
TRBJ2-2,TRBV10-3,AISASSGGPTGELF
TRBJ2-5,TRBV5-1,ASSSKQETQY
TRBJ1-5,TRBV12-3/TRBV12-4,ASRLGEANQPQH
TRBJ2-1,TRBV12-3/TRBV12-4,ASRGDSFYNEQF
TRBJ1-3,TRBV6-5,ASRPGISSGNTIY
TRBJ2-3,TRBV4-2,ASSQEIQGGAAVDTQY
TRBJ1-2,TRBV24-1,ATSGTGTPDGYT
TRBJ1-1,TRBV5-5,ASSQPLGRTEAF
TRBJ2-1,TRBV10-3,AITKSDATTYNEQF
TRBJ2-3,TRBV7-2,ASSLSSPGGWADTQY
TRBJ2-7,TRBV6-2/TRBV6-3,ASRVSYEQY
TRBJ1-1,TRBV15,ATKSGWTAMNTEAF
TRBJ2-1,TRBV21-1,ASGINRGYNEQF
TRBJ1-1,TRBV5-1,ASSFELMNTEAF
TRBJ2-7,TRBV2,ASSEALPQGPY
TRBJ1-5,TRBV12-3/TRBV12-4,ASSFRGTNQPQH
TRBJ2-1,TRBV24-1,ATSDPDRSEQF
TRBJ1-2,TRBV5-4,ASSPSRGHGGYT
TRBJ1-5,TRBV5-1,ASPKGNQPQN
TRBJ1-1,TRBV20-1,SARVEGWGEAF
TRBJ2-3,TRBV5-6,ASSTHFWGGLSKMADTQY
TRBJ2-2,TRBV7-6,ASSSSGGAPTGELF
TRBJ2-1,TRBV4-1,ASSQSFGTGGSEQF
TRBJ2-2,TRBV3-1,ASSRTGANTGELF
TRBJ1-5,TRBV6-6,ASRGQGNQPQH
TRBJ2-1,TRBV7-8,ASSYRGQPNEQF
TRBJ2-3,TRBV10-3,AMQPGGSSTDTQY
TRBJ1-3,TRBV18,ASSPTGTGTGNTIY
TRBJ1-2,TRBV10-3,AISIDSSYGYT